Listed below are T cell receptor beta chains from one sample, sequenced in a study of blood T cell repertoires in COVID-19. Some clones are missing from TCRdb's copy, which holds only in-frame ones; the method was immunoSEQ multiplex PCR. Of hundreds of thousands of clones listed, more than 70% are singletons. The sequencing sample was made of peripheral blood. Every receptor here comes from a woman aged 25 to 39 with COVID-19, enrolled during active disease. The CDR3 runs from the conserved cysteine through the conserved F or W. The D gene is left open where the match is weak. Rows give clone size only sometimes, using once, few, many, or a class for an expanded clone.

clone_size: NA; cdr3_length: 14; v_call: TRBV10-3; d_call: NA; j_call: TRBJ2-5; cdr3_nt: TGTGCCATCAGTGGATCTGGACTACAAGAGACCCAGTACTTC; cdr3_aa: CAISGSGLQETQYF
clone_size: NA; cdr3_length: 20; v_call: TRBV28; d_call: TRBD2; j_call: TRBJ2-7; cdr3_nt: TGTGCCAGCAGTTTGGGCCCGGTCCTAGCGGGAGAACCCCGCTCCTACGAGCAGTACTTC; cdr3_aa: CASSLGPVLAGEPRSYEQYF
clone_size: NA; cdr3_length: 17; v_call: TRBV10-3; d_call: NA; j_call: TRBJ1-5; cdr3_nt: TGTGCCATCAGTGAGGCCGGGGGTCACGGGAGCAATCAGCCCCAGCATTTT; cdr3_aa: CAISEAGGHGSNQPQHF
clone_size: few; cdr3_length: 15; v_call: TRBV2; d_call: NA; j_call: TRBJ1-2; cdr3_nt: TGTGCCAGCTTTTTGAATTGGGGGCTGGGCTATGGCTACACCTTC; cdr3_aa: CASFLNWGLGYGYTF
clone_size: NA; cdr3_length: 15; v_call: TRBV11-2; d_call: TRBD1; j_call: TRBJ2-7; cdr3_nt: TGTGCCAGCAGCTTAGTTCGGGACAGGGCCTACGAGCAGTACTTC; cdr3_aa: CASSLVRDRAYEQYF
clone_size: NA; cdr3_length: 14; v_call: TRBV5-1; d_call: NA; j_call: TRBJ2-7; cdr3_nt: TGCGCCAGCAGTTTACAGGGCATGATGTGGGAGCAGTACTTC; cdr3_aa: CASSLQGMMWEQYF
clone_size: NA; cdr3_length: 17; v_call: TRBV11-3; d_call: NA; j_call: TRBJ2-2; cdr3_nt: TGTGCCAGCAGCTTAGGTTTTGGACAACCGAACACCGGGGAGCTGTTTTTT; cdr3_aa: CASSLGFGQPNTGELFF
clone_size: NA; cdr3_length: 14; v_call: TRBV5-6; d_call: TRBD1; j_call: TRBJ1-4; cdr3_nt: TGTGCCAGCAGCCGACAGGGATGGGGGGAAAAACTGTTTTTT; cdr3_aa: CASSRQGWGEKLFF
clone_size: NA; cdr3_length: 17; v_call: TRBV5-4; d_call: TRBD1; j_call: TRBJ2-3; cdr3_nt: TGTGCCAGCAGTTTTCCCCCCGGGACAGGGGAAGTAGGTACGCAGTATTTT; cdr3_aa: CASSFPPGTGEVGTQYF
clone_size: NA; cdr3_length: 14; v_call: TRBV11-2; d_call: TRBD1; j_call: TRBJ2-7; cdr3_nt: TGTGCCAGCACCCGGACAGGGGGTGCCTACGAGCAGTACTTC; cdr3_aa: CASTRTGGAYEQYF